The 16 T cell receptor beta chains below come from one sample, sequenced in a study of blood T cells in healthy people across ages. A sample-barcoded 5' primer and a J-beta primer mix were used in a second PCR of about 6 to 11 cycles. Each CDR3 protein is one row after TCRdb ran MiXCR on the 5' RACE reads. Among about 900,000 distinct CDR3 sequences listed, approximately 49% were seen once. Sequences were obtained from blood. These receptors all come from a man between 25 and 39 years old in good health.

The chain is built from TRBV5-1 and TRBJ2-3; 11 bases fit TRBD2. The V gene's germline CDR1 is SGHRS and CDR2 YFSETQ. J gave up 4 bases and V 3 bases, and 13 bases lay outside the gene matches. The CDR3 sequence is 18 residues long. The CDR3 DNA sequence: TGCGCCAGCAGCTCCTACTCTACTAGCGGGGGATTCCCAGATACGCAGTATTTT. Its translation is CASSSYSTSGGFPDTQYF.

J is TRBJ1-2 and V is TRBV6-2 or TRBV6-3; D is ambiguous. This CDR3 spans 13 amino acids. From germline, CDR1 is MNHEY and CDR2 SVGEGT. Trimming stripped 4 bases from V and 2 bases from J, with 8 bases between. The CDR3 reads CASSWTGNYGYTF. CDR3 bases: TGTGCCAGCAGTTGGACGGGGAACTATGGCTACACCTTC.

The rearrangement joins TRBV7-9 to TRBJ2-3; D may be TRBD1 or TRBD2 (5 bases each). Germline values: CDR1 SEHNR, CDR2 FQNEAQ (reference sequence). The CDR3 is 16 amino acids. Trimming stripped 4 bases from V and 7 bases from J, with 21 bases between. The CDR3 nucleotides are TGTGCCAGCAGCTCCAGGGATCTCCGACCGGGAAATACGCAGTATTTT. Its translation: CASSSRDLRPGNTQYF.

The sample holds a few counts of this clonotype. The genes are TRBV20-1 and TRBJ2-3; TRBD1 might be the D (5 bases). The CDR3 loop spans 13 amino acids. Germline V gene sequence: CDR1 DFQATT, CDR2 SNEGSKA (reference sequence). V was pared by 6 bases and J by 1 base, with 11 bases between. In nucleotides, the CDR3 is TGCAGTGCAGCGACAGCCGGCACAGATACGCAGTATTTT. Its translation is CSAATAGTDTQYF.

The chain combines TRBV7-2 with TRBJ2-2; no definite D call. This CDR3 has 14 amino acids. The V gene lost 2 bases and the J gene lost 3 bases, with 7 bases spanning the gap. Looked up from germline, CDR1 is SGHTA and CDR2 is FQGNSA. The CDR3 reads CASSLSRDTGELFF. The CDR3 nucleotides read TGTGCCAGCAGCTTAAGTAGGGACACCGGGGAGCTGTTTTTT.

This clonotype has only one observation. V and J are TRBV10-3 and TRBJ2-5; perhaps TRBD2 as D (5 bases). The length of the CDR3 is 19 residues. V lost 3 bases and J lost 2, with 25 bases in between. Germline V gives CDR1 ENHRY, CDR2 SYGVKD. This chain's CDR3 is CAISEAPGTSTQEQETQYF. The CDR3 region has the DNA TGTGCCATCAGTGAAGCACCGGGAACCTCTACCCAAGAGCAAGAGACCCAGTACTTC.

A word on this clonotype: At one end, the junction sequence differs from germline, possibly due to a read error. The rearrangement uses TRBV3-1 and TRBJ2-7; D gene uncertain. Germline V gene lookup returns CDR1 LGHDT and CDR2 YNNKEL (reference sequence). The CDR3 length is 13 residues. The CDR3 loop reads CAGSQVATYEQYF. The CDR3 nucleotides are TGTGCCGGCAGCCAAGTGGCTACCTACGAGCAGTACTTC.

The rearrangement joins TRBV6-5 to TRBJ2-3; D remains unclear. Germline assignment: CDR1 MNHEY and CDR2 SVGAGI. Trimming shortened V by 2 bases and J by 5 bases, and 8 bases separated the two germline ends. This CDR3 is 13 amino acids long. CDR3 region: CASSYGSGDTQYF. DNA for the CDR3: TGTGCCAGCAGTTACGGGTCGGGAGATACGCAGTATTTT.

This clonotype was detected only once. This chain connects TRBV7-9 to TRBJ2-7; possible D gene TRBD1, 5 bases. The V and J ends lost 0 bases and 0 bases respectively, with 6 bases between them. Germline CDR1 SEHNR, CDR2 FQNEAQ (reference sequence). CDR3 length: 14 residues. The CDR3: CASSLAGHSYEQYF. The CDR3 bases are TGTGCCAGCAGCTTAGCAGGACACTCCTACGAGCAGTACTTC.

This chain connects TRBV5-6 to TRBJ2-5; 11 bases agree with TRBD2. This CDR3 spans 14 amino acids. The germline CDR1 and CDR2 sequences are SGHDT and YYEEEE. V lost 1 base, J lost 6 bases, and 2 bases stayed unmatched. CDR3 loop: CASSLTSGSKTQYF. The CDR3 nucleotides are TGTGCCAGCAGCTTGACTAGCGGGAGTAAGACCCAGTACTTC. Looking up the rest from reference TRBV5-6 and TRBJ2-5 gives the full variable domain: DAGVTQSPTHLIKTRGQQVTLRCSPKSGHDTVSWYQQALGQGPQFIFQYYEEEERQRGNFPDRFSGHQFPNYSSELNVNALLLGDSALYLCASSLTSGSKTQYFGPGTRLLVL.

With respect to this clonotype: Mismatch with germline at one junction end may stem from a read error. The V gene is TRBV7-8, the J gene TRBJ1-4; D call uncertain. This CDR3 spans 14 amino acids. CDR1 and CDR2 (germline): SGHVS, FQNEAQ. CDR3 nucleotide sequence: TGTACCAGCAGCTCCGACGGATTGCCTGAAAAACTGTTTTTT. This gives the protein CTSSSDGLPEKLFF.

The genes are TRBV5-4 and TRBJ2-7; D possibly matches TRBD1 or TRBD2 (7 bases each). Germline-derived CDR1 and CDR2 are SGHNT and YYREEE (reference sequence). CDR3 length: 16 amino acids. Between the trimmed V and J ends, which lost 4 bases and 3 bases, there was a span of 20 bases. The CDR3 loop is CASSKGAGEDYYEQYF. Here the CDR3 DNA reads TGTGCCAGCAGCAAGGGGGCGGGGGAAGATTACTACGAGCAGTACTTC.

This clonotype was observed a few times. The chain uses TRBV10-3 and TRBJ1-6; possible D gene TRBD1, 6 bases. Germline CDR1 ENHRY, CDR2 SYGVKD. V shed 4 bases and J shed 8 bases, with 6 bases lying between them. The CDR3 runs 12 residues. The CDR3 region is CAISGQDSPLHF. Written as DNA, the CDR3 is TGTGCCATCAGTGGACAGGATTCACCCCTCCACTTT.

As to this clonotype: An end of the junction does not agree with germline; a read error may underlie this. The chain has TRBV5-8 and TRBJ2-1; D uncertain. Per germline, CDR1 SGHTS and CDR2 YDEGEE. CDR3 length: 14 residues. This CDR3 is CASSPGSSYNGQFF. The CDR3 DNA sequence: TGTGCCAGCAGTCCAGGAAGCTCCTACAATGGGCAGTTCTTC.

In nucleotides, the CDR3 is TGTGCCAGCAGCTTTTTGGACGGTGGCTACACCTTC. This translates into CASSFLDGGYTF. This sequence joins TRBV7-9 and TRBJ1-2; D unresolved. Looked up from germline, CDR1 is SEHNR and CDR2 is FQNEAQ (reference sequence). Trimming removed 3 bases from V and 7 bases from J, with 9 bases in between. This CDR3 comprises 12 residues.

The rearrangement joins TRBV9 to TRBJ1-2; tentatively, D is TRBD1 (6 bases). CDR3 length: 13 amino acids. The V and J ends lost 0 bases and 8 bases respectively, with 11 bases between them. Looked up from germline, CDR1 is SGDLS and CDR2 is YYNGEE. In nucleotides, the CDR3 is TGTGCCAGCAGCGTAGTGGGGGCACGAGGCTACACCTTC. It encodes CASSVVGARGYTF.